This T cell receptor beta chain emerged from a study of cytomegalovirus exposure and HLA in healthy donors. The CDR3 runs 14 residues. Losses at the gene ends were 6 bases for V and 14 bases for J; bases not matched to a gene: 13. Germline CDR1 reads MRHNA; CDR2 reads SNTAGT. Primers included in the PCR were 60 Vbeta and 13 Jbeta primers. Sequenced by immunoSEQ multiplex PCR; TCRdb stores in-frame clones only, minus some. The listing contains over 100,000 clones. The chain carries TRBV6-4 and TRBJ2-1, with 10 bases matching TRBD1. The sequence was collected from a middle-aged woman in good health and CMV-seropositive. Sequencing was done on a sample of PBMCs. The DNA of the CDR3 is TGTGCCAGCAGCGCAACTACGACAGGGGGCGGGGAGTTCTTC. Its protein is CASSATTTGGGEFF.